This entry is about one T cell receptor beta chain. Its recognized antigen is unknown. Base qualities are not provided; no much larger clone lies one nucleotide away. Libraries were made using the immunoSEQ multiplex PCR assay. What TCRdb holds here is the immuneACCESS table cut down to in-frame rearrangements. Part of the clones is not present; checked against another copy, under half of the missing clones reflect an unresolved V gene, and the others are unexplained. This sample holds about 110,000 clones; more than 85% were observed only once. The biggest ten clones account for approximately 1.5% of the sample. The data are from a study of T cell changes during pregnancy in multiple sclerosis (dated by TCRdb to about 2019). A note on the overall study: The study examined how the T cell repertoire changed over the course of pregnancy in women with multiple sclerosis.

V and J are trimmed by 4 bases and 3 bases, and the gene matches miss 6 bases of the junction. Based on the germline V gene (reference sequence), the CDR1 and CDR2 sequences are MNHNY and SVGAGI. The CDR3 runs 15 amino acids, cysteine and phenylalanine included. This entry keeps only the CDR3 DNA: 45 bases, framed from base 1. The chain joins TRBV6-6 to TRBJ1-1; TRBD1 lines up with 9 middle nucleotides. The specimen comprised peripheral blood, sampled in the third trimester of pregnancy. This sequence was found in a female donor with multiple sclerosis, enrolled in a pregnancy study. DNA sequence: TGTGCCAGCAGTTTCGGACAGGGGACGTACACTGAAGCTTTCTTT. Translation gives CASSFGQGTYTEAFF.